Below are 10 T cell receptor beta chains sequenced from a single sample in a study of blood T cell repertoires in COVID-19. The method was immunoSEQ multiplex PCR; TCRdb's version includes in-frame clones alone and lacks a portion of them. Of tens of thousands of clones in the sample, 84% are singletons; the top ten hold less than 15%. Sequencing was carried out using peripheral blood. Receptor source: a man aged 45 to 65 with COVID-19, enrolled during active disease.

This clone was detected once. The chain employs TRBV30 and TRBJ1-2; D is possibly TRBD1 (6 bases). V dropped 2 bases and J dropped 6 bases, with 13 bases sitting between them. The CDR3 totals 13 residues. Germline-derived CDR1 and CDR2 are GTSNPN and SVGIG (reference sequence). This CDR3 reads CAWSIGGAHGYTF. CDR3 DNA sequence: TGTGCCTGGAGTATCGGGGGGGCCCATGGCTACACCTTC.

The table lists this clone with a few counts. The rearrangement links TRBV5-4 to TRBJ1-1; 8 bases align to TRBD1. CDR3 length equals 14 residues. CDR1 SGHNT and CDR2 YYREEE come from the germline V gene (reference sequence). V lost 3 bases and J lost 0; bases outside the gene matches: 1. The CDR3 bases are TGTGCCAGCAGCTGGGACAGGATGAACACTGAAGCTTTCTTT. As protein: CASSWDRMNTEAFF.

Written as DNA, the CDR3 is TGTGCCATCAGTGAGACAGGGGGCAATCAGCCCCAGCATTTT. Its protein is CAISETGGNQPQHF. This rearrangement joins TRBV10-3 to TRBJ1-5, with TRBD1 matching over 7 bases. The trim removed 2 bases at V and 2 bases at J, leaving 0 bases unmatched. This CDR3 comprises 14 residues. Germline CDR1 and CDR2: ENHRY and SYGVKD.

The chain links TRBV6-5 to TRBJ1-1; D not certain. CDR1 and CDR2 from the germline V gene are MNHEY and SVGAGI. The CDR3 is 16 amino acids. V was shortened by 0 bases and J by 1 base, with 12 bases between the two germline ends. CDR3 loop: CASSYSTIQANTEAFF. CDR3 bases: TGTGCCAGCAGTTACTCAACCATTCAGGCGAACACTGAAGCTTTCTTT.

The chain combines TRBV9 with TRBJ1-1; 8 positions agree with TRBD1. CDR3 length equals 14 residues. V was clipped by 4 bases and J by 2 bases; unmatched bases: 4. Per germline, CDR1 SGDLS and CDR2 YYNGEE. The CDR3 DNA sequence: TGTGCCAGCAGCACCGGACAGGGAAACACTGAAGCTTTCTTT. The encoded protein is CASSTGQGNTEAFF.

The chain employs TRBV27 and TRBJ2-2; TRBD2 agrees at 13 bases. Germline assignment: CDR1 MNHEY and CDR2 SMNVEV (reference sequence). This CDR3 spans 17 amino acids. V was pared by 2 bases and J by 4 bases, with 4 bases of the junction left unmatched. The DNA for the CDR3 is TGTGCCAGCAGTTTACCGACTAGCGGGGGGCCCACCGGGGAGCTGTTTTTT. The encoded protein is CASSLPTSGGPTGELFF.

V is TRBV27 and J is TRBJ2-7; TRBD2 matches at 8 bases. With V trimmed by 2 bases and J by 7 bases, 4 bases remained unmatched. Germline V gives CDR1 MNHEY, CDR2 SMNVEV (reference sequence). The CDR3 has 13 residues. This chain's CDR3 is CASSLREGWEQYF. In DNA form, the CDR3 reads TGTGCCAGCAGTTTACGGGAGGGCTGGGAGCAGTACTTC.

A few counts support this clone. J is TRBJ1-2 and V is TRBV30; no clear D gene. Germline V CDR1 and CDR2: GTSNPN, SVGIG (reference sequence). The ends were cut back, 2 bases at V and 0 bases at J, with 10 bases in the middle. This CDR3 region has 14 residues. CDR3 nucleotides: TGTGCCTGGAGTCTTATCGTCTCTAACTATGGCTACACCTTC. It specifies CAWSLIVSNYGYTF.

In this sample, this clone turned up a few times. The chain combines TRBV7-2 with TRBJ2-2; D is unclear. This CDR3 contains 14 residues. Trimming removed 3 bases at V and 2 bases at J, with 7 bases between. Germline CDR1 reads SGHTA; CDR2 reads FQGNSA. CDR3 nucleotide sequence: TGTGCCAGCAGCTTTGGCAGAAACACCGGGGAGCTGTTTTTT. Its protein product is CASSFGRNTGELFF.

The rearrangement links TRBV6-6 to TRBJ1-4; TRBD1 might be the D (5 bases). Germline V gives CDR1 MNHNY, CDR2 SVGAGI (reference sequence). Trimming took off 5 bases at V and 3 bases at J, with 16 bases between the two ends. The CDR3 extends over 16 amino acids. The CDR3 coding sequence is TGTGCCAGCAGTCATCCCCAGGGAACTGCTAATGAAAAACTGTTTTTT. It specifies CASSHPQGTANEKLFF.